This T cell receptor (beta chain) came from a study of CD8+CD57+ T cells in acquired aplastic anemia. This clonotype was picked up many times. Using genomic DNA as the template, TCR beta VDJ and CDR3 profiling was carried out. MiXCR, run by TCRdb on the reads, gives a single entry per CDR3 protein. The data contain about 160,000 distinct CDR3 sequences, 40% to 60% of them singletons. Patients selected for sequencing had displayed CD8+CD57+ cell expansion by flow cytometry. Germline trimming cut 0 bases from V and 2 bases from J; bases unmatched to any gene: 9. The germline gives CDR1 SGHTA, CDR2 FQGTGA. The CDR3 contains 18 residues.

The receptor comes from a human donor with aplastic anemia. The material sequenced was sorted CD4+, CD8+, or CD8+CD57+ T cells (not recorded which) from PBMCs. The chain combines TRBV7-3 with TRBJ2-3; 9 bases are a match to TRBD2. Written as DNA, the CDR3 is TGTGCCAGCAGCTTAACTTATCCGCCTAGCGGGACCACAGATACGCAGTATTTT. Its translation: CASSLTYPPSGTTDTQYF.